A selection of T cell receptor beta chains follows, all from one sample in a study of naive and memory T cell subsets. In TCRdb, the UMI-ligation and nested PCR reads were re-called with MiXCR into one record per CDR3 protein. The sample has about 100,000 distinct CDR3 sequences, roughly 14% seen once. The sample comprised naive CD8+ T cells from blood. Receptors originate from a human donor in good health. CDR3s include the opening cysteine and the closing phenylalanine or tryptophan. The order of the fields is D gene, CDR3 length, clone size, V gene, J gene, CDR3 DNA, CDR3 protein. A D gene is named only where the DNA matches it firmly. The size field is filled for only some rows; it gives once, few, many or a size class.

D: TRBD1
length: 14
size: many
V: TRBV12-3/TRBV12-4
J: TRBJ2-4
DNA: TGTGCCAGCAGTTTCCGGACAGGGGCTGACATTCAGTACTTC
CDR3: CASSFRTGADIQYF

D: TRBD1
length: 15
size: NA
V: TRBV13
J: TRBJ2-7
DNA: TGTGCCAGCAGCCCTCCCGAGGGGGCGGCCTACGAGCAGTACTTC
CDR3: CASSPPEGAAYEQYF

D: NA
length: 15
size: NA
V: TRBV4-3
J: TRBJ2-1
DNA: TGCGCCAGCAGCCAAGGTGTGTTGGGGTCGAATGAGCAGTTCTTC
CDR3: CASSQGVLGSNEQFF

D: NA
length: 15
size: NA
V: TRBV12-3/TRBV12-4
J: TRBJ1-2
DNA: TGTGCCAGCAGTTTGGGTCTCAGTAGTCTCTATGGCTACACCTTC
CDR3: CASSLGLSSLYGYTF

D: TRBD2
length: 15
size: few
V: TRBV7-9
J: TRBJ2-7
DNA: TGTGCCAGCAGCGACGCGTTAGCGGGAGGTTCCGAGCAGTACTTC
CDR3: CASSDALAGGSEQYF

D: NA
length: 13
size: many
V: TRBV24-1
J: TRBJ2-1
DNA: TGTGCCATCAGTAGTGGAACGTACAATGAGCAGTTCTTC
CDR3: CAISSGTYNEQFF

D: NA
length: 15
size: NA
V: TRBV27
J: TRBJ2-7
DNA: TGTGCCAGCAGTTTTGGGGAGCAGAGCTCCTACGAGCAGTACTTC
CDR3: CASSFGEQSSYEQYF

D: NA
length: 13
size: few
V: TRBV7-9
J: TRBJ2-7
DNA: TGTGCCAGCAGGGGGGACACCGTCTACGAGCAGTACTTC
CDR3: CASRGDTVYEQYF

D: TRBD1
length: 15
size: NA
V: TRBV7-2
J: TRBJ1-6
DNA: TGTGCCAGCAGCTTAGACAGGGGATTGAATTCACCCCTCCACTTT
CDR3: CASSLDRGLNSPLHF

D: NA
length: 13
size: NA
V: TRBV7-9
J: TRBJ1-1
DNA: TGTGCCAGCAGCTTAGGAAGGCCGGTTGAAGCTTTCTTT
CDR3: CASSLGRPVEAFF

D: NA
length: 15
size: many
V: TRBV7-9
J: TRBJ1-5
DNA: TGTGCCAGCAGCTTAGGTCCAGGACCCAATCGGCCCCAGCATTTT
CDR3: CASSLGPGPNRPQHF

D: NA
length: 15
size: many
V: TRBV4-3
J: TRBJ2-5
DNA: TGCGCCAGCAGCCAAGAGGTTGCGGATCAAGAGACCCAGTACTTC
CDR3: CASSQEVADQETQYF

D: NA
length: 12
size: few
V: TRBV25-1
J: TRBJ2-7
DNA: TGTGCCAGCAGTCACCGGAGTGACGAGCAGTACTTC
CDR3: CASSHRSDEQYF

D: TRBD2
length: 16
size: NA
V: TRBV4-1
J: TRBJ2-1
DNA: TGCGCCAGCAGCCAAGAAGGGACTAGCGGGTACAATGAGCAGTTCTTC
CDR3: CASSQEGTSGYNEQFF

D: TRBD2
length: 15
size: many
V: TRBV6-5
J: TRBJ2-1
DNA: TGTGCCAGCAGTCCCAGTAGCGGGAGGGGTAATGAGCAGTTCTTC
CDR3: CASSPSSGRGNEQFF

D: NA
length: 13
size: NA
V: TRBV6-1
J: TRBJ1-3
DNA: TGTGCCAGCAGTGAGTTCTCTGGAAACACCATATATTTT
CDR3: CASSEFSGNTIYF

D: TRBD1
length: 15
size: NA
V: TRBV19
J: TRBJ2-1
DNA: TGTGCCAGTAGGGGGAACAGGGGGCTTTACAATGAGCAGTTCTTC
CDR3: CASRGNRGLYNEQFF

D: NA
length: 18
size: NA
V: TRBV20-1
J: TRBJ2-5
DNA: TGCAGTGCTAGCGCCCGGGGACCCTCACGCCCCGCAAGGGAGACCCAGTACTTC
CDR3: CSASARGPSRPARETQYF

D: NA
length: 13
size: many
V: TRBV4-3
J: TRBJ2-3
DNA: TGCGCCAGCAGCCAGGACCCCGCAGATACGCAGTATTTT
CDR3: CASSQDPADTQYF

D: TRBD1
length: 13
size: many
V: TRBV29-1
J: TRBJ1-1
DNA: TGCAGCGCCCTAGGGCAGGGGGGCCGTGAAGCTTTCTTT
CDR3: CSALGQGGREAFF

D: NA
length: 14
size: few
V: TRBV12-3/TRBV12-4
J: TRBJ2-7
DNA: TGTGCCAGCAGCAACGGGCCAAGGTCCTACGAGCAGTACTTC
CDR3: CASSNGPRSYEQYF